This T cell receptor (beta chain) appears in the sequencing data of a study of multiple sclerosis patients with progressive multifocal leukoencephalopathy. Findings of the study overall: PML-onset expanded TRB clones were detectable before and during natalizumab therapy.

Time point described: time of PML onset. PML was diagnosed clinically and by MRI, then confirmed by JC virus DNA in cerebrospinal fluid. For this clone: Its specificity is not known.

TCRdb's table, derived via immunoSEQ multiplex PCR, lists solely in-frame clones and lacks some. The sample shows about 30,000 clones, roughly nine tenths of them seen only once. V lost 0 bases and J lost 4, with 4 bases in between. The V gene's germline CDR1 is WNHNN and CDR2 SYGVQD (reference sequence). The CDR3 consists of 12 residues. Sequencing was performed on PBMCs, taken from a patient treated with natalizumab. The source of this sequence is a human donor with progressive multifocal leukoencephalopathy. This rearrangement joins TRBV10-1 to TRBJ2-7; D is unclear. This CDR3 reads CASSESEYEQYF. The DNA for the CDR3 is TGCGCCAGCAGTGAGTCGGAATACGAGCAGTACTTC.